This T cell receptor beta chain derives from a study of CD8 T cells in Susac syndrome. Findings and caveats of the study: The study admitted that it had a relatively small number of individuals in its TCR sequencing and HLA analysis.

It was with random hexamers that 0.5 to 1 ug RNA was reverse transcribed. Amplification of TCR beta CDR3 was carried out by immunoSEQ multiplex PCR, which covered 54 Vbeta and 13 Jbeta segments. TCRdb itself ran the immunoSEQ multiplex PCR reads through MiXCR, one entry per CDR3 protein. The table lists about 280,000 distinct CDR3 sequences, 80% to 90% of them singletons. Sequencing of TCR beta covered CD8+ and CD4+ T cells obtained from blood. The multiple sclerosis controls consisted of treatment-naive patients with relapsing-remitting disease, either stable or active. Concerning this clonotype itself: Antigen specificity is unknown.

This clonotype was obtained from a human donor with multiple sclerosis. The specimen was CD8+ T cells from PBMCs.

CDR3 sequence (DNA): TGTGCCACCAGTGATTTTCGGACAGGGTCGGAGACCCAGTACTTC. This codes for CATSDFRTGSETQYF. The chain joins TRBV24-1 to TRBJ2-5, with 8 bases aligning to TRBD1. CDR1 and CDR2 from the germline V gene are KGHDR and SFDVKD. The CDR3 is made up of 15 amino acids. V lost 1 base and J lost 5; bases outside the gene matches: 5.